This T cell receptor (beta chain) was documented in a study of T cell changes during pregnancy in multiple sclerosis. Some clones are missing from TCRdb's copy, which holds only in-frame ones; the method was immunoSEQ multiplex PCR. Altogether approximately 38,000 clones are present, roughly 94% being singletons, with the ten largest covering 1.5% to 2%. The sample was peripheral blood, taken in the third trimester of pregnancy. The sequence was obtained from a female donor with multiple sclerosis, enrolled in a pregnancy study.

The CDR3, as DNA: TGTGCCAGCAGCTTACGCGGGGGAATCCAAGAGACCCAGTACTTC. It specifies CASSLRGGIQETQYF. V gene TRBV7-8 combines with J gene TRBJ2-5; 7 bases are a match to TRBD2. V lost 2 bases, J lost 1 base, and 4 bases stayed unmatched. In germline, CDR1 is SGHVS, CDR2 FQNEAQ. The CDR3 totals 15 residues.